One and the same sample provided the 22 T cell receptor beta chains below, sequenced in a study of T cells in Graves' hyperthyroidism and ophthalmopathy. Template material for amplifying TCR beta CDR3 regions consisted of RNA transcripts. The HTBI primer set drove a first-round RT-PCR of the TCR CDR3. In TCRdb, the multiplex PCR reads were re-called with MiXCR into one record per CDR3 protein. The sample has 800,000 or so distinct CDR3 sequences; 38% are singletons. Specimen: blood. The receptor set was obtained from a man aged 18 to 35 with Graves' hyperthyroidism.

This chain links TRBV7-2 with TRBJ2-5; D perhaps matches TRBD2 (6 bases). The germline V gene has CDR1 SGHTA and CDR2 FQGNSA. Trimming cost V 1 base and J 4 bases, with 13 bases left between them. CDR3 size: 15 residues. The CDR3 DNA sequence: TGTGCCAGCAGCTTAGATCTAGCACTAGCAGAGACCCAGTACTTC. This sequence encodes CASSLDLALAETQYF.

The chain combines TRBV5-1 with TRBJ1-1, with 7 bases identical to TRBD1. CDR1 and CDR2 from the germline V gene are SGHRS and YFSETQ. CDR3 length: 16 amino acids. The V gene end was trimmed by 0 bases and the J gene end by 0 bases; junction bases not matched to a gene: 5. CDR3 residues: CASSLGQGELNTEAFF. CDR3 sequence (DNA): TGCGCCAGCAGCTTGGGACAGGGCGAACTGAACACTGAAGCTTTCTTT.

This chain connects TRBV9 to TRBJ1-1; no definite D call. Germline V gene lookup returns CDR1 SGDLS and CDR2 YYNGEE. CDR3 size: 15 residues. V was clipped by 0 bases and J by 1 base, with 10 bases between them. In DNA, the CDR3 is TGTGCCAGCAGCGTAGAGGCAGGCCCGAACACTGAAGCTTTCTTT. Translated: CASSVEAGPNTEAFF.

This clonotype showed up just a few times. This chain links TRBV19 with TRBJ2-2, with D unresolved. V was trimmed by 3 bases and J by 6 bases, leaving 5 bases between them. The CDR3 sequence is 12 residues long. The germline V gene has CDR1 LNHDA and CDR2 SQIVND (reference sequence). CDR3 protein: CASSIAAGELFF. The DNA of the CDR3 is TGTGCCAGTAGTATCGCTGCCGGGGAGCTGTTTTTT.

A few counts support this clonotype. DNA for the CDR3: TGTGCCAGCAGCGGTCGACAGGGGGCGCTAGGTAACGAGCAGTACTTC. Residues: CASSGRQGALGNEQYF. This chain uses TRBV11-2 with TRBJ2-7; TRBD1 matches 10 bases. Per the germline V gene, CDR1 is SGHAT and CDR2 is FQNNGV. J was trimmed by 5 bases and V by 5 bases; bases with no gene match: 12. This CDR3 has 16 residues.

This clonotype was detected a few times. The V call is TRBV6-1, the J call TRBJ1-5; no clear D. Trimming stripped 6 bases from V and 4 bases from J, with 10 bases between. CDR1 is MNHNS, CDR2 SASEGT, per germline. CDR3 size: 13 residues. In DNA form, the CDR3 reads TGTGCCAGCAGCGGCTTTCTAAATCAGCCCCAGCATTTT. This translates into CASSGFLNQPQHF.

The V gene is TRBV6-1, the J gene TRBJ1-1; D is unclear. V was cut by 5 bases and J by 9 bases, with 10 bases left in between. The CDR3 sequence is 11 residues long. CDR1 is MNHNS and CDR2 is SASEGT in the germline V gene. CDR3 in DNA: TGTGCCAGCAGTTACGGGAATCAAGCTTTCTTT. Translation gives CASSYGNQAFF.

This clonotype has only a few counts. The chain links TRBV7-9 to TRBJ1-1; the D is unclear. CDR3 length: 13 residues. Trimming shortened V by 5 bases and J by 6 bases, and 13 bases separated the two germline ends. The germline CDR1 and CDR2 sequences are SEHNR and FQNEAQ (reference sequence). The CDR3 region has the DNA TGTGCCAGCAGCCCCGTCGGGCAGGCTGAAGCTTTCTTT. Residues: CASSPVGQAEAFF.

The V and J genes are TRBV7-9 and TRBJ1-4; TRBD1 matches at 8 bases. Trimming took 7 bases from V and 5 from J; bases not matched to a gene: 6. Germline CDR1 SEHNR, CDR2 FQNEAQ (reference sequence). The CDR3 consists of 14 residues. CDR3 in amino acids: CASTLGDRNEKLFF. CDR3 bases: TGTGCCAGCACCCTTGGGGACAGGAATGAAAAACTGTTTTTT.

The chain recombines TRBV2 with TRBJ2-7; D may be TRBD2 (6 bases). Germline CDR1 SNHLY, CDR2 FYNNEI. The CDR3 contains 15 residues. V was trimmed by 4 bases and J by 6 bases, leaving 19 bases between them. CDR3 amino acids: CASSGGDVSIGEQYF. The CDR3 DNA reads TGTGCCAGCAGTGGGGGGGACGTATCGATCGGCGAGCAGTACTTC.

J is TRBJ2-4 and V is TRBV9, with D unclear. CDR1 SGDLS and CDR2 YYNGEE come from the germline V gene. This CDR3 has 10 amino acids. The V end lost 0 bases, the J end lost 12 bases, and 4 bases lay between the germline ends. CDR3 protein: CASSVEGQYF. CDR3 DNA: TGTGCCAGCAGCGTAGAGGGTCAGTACTTC.

As regards this clonotype: One end of the junction does not line up with germline, which may come from a read error. This chain connects TRBV5-1 to TRBJ2-5; possible D gene TRBD1, 6 bases. This CDR3 comprises 14 residues. The V gene's germline CDR1 is SGHRS and CDR2 YFSETQ. CDR3: CASSNRALQETQYF. The CDR3 nucleotides read TGTGCCAGCTCCAACAGGGCATTGCAAGAGACCCAGTACTTC.

The chain links TRBV5-1 to TRBJ2-7, with D perhaps being TRBD1 or TRBD2 (6 bases each). V was shortened by 1 base and J by 7 bases, with 18 bases between the two germline ends. CDR3 length: 15 residues. In germline, CDR1 is SGHRS, CDR2 YFSETQ. Here the CDR3 reads CASSLRPTGTLEQYF. The CDR3, as DNA: TGCGCCAGCAGCTTGAGGCCAACAGGGACTTTGGAGCAGTACTTC.

In its sample, this clonotype was seen many times. At one end the junction does not follow the germline gene, possibly because of a read error. J is TRBJ2-5 and V is TRBV7-7; tentative D call: TRBD1 (6 bases). CDR3 size: 12 residues. In germline, CDR1 is SSHAT, CDR2 FNYEAQ (reference sequence). The CDR3 DNA sequence: TGTGCTAGCAGCCAGGGGTGGGAGACCCAGTACTTC. Its protein product is CASSQGWETQYF.

A few counts support this clonotype. This sequence joins TRBV13 and TRBJ2-5; D perhaps matches TRBD2 (6 bases). Germline lookup yields CDR1 PRHDT and CDR2 FYEKMQ (reference sequence). The CDR3 has 16 residues. V was trimmed by 4 bases and J by 4 bases, leaving 19 bases between them. In nucleotides, the CDR3 is TGTGCCAGCAGCTCACAAATTGGCGGGGCCCGAGAGACCCAGTACTTC. It encodes CASSSQIGGARETQYF.

The chain uses TRBV15 and TRBJ1-2; D possibly corresponds to TRBD1 (5 bases). This CDR3 comprises 15 residues. Between the trimmed V and J ends, which lost 3 bases and 4 bases, there was a span of 15 bases. Germline V gene sequence: CDR1 LNHNV, CDR2 YYDKDF (reference sequence). This chain's CDR3 is CATSSARDGSYGYTF. Written as DNA, the CDR3 is TGTGCCACCAGCAGCGCTCGGGACGGATCCTATGGCTACACCTTC.

The chain employs TRBV7-2 and TRBJ1-5, with D unclear. The CDR3 loop spans 15 amino acids. Trimming removed 5 bases at V and 4 bases at J, with 15 bases between. From germline, CDR1 is SGHTA and CDR2 FQGNSA. The CDR3 nucleotides read TGTGCCAGCAGCCAGTCCGGCTCGGGGAATCAGCCCCAGCATTTT. This encodes CASSQSGSGNQPQHF.

This clonotype was detected only a few times. The V call is TRBV7-3, the J call TRBJ2-7; D is unclear. The CDR3 has 12 amino acids. The V and J ends lost 4 bases and 7 bases respectively, with 11 bases between them. Looked up from germline, CDR1 is SGHTA and CDR2 is FQGTGA. The DNA of the CDR3 is TGTGCCAGCAGCTCCCCAGCTGGAGAGCAGTACTTC. Protein: CASSSPAGEQYF.

This clonotype was counted at least ten times. V usage is TRBV20-1 and J usage is TRBJ1-5; 12 nucleotides line up with TRBD1. Germline V lookup: CDR1 DFQATT, CDR2 SNEGSKA (reference sequence). V was clipped by 2 bases and J by 8 bases; unmatched bases: 10. The CDR3 is made up of 16 amino acids. The CDR3 DNA is TGCAGTGCTAGATCCGGGACAGGGGGCGATTCCGAGCCCCAGCATTTT. Amino acids: CSARSGTGGDSEPQHF.

The chain recombines TRBV6-1 with TRBJ2-7; TRBD1 aligns across 8 bases. The CDR3 runs to 13 residues. CDR1 is MNHNS, CDR2 SASEGT, per germline. Unmatched junction bases numbered 6, after V lost 6 bases and J lost 5 bases. The CDR3 is CASSRHRGDEQYF. In DNA form, the CDR3 reads TGTGCCAGCAGCCGGCACAGGGGGGACGAGCAGTACTTC.

This clonotype was counted ten times or more. The chain joins TRBV2 to TRBJ2-5, with 7 bases lining up with TRBD1. This CDR3 region has 13 residues. The V gene's germline CDR1 is SNHLY and CDR2 FYNNEI. V dropped 7 bases and J dropped 2; count of bases not matched to a gene: 4. CDR3 DNA: TGTGCCAGCATGGGGGACAGTCAAGAGACCCAGTACTTC. Its translation is CASMGDSQETQYF. The full variable domain, with the rest looked up from reference TRBV2 and TRBJ2-5, is EPEVTQTPSHQVTQMGQEVILRCVPISNHLYFYWYRQILGQKVEFLVSFYNNEISEKSEIFDDQFSVERPDGSNFTLKIRSTKLEDSAMYFCASMGDSQETQYFGPGTRLLVL.

The genes are TRBV20-1 and TRBJ2-2, with TRBD2 as a possible D gene (6 bases). The V and J ends lost 3 bases and 8 bases respectively, with 10 bases between them. The CDR3 contains 12 residues. The germline V gene encodes CDR1 DFQATT and CDR2 SNEGSKA (reference sequence). The CDR3 region has the DNA TGCAGTGCTAGGCCCGCGGGAGGGGAGCTGTTTTTT. Amino acids: CSARPAGGELFF.